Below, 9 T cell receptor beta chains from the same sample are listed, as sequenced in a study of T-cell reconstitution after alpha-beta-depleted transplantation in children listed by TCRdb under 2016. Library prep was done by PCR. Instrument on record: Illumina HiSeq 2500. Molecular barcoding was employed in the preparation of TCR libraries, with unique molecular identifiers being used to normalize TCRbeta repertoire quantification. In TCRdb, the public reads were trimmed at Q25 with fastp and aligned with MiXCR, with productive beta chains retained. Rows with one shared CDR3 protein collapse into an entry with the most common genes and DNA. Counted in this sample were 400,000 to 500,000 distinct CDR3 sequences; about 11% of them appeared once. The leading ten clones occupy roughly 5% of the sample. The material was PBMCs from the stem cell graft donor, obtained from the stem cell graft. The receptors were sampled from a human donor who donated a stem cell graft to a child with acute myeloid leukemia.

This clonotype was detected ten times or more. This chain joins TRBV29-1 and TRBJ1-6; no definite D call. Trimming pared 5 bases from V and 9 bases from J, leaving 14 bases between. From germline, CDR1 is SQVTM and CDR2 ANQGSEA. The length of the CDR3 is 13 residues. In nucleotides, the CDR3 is TGCAGCGTTAGAGAGGGATGGGGTTCACCCCTCCACTTT. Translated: CSVREGWGSPLHF.

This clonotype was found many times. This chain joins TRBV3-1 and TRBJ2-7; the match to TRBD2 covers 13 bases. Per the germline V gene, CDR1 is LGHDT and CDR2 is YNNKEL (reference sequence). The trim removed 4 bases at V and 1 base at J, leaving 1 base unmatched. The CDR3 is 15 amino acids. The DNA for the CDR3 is TGTGCCAGCAGCCCGGGACTAGCGGGGTCCTACGAGCAGTACTTC. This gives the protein CASSPGLAGSYEQYF.

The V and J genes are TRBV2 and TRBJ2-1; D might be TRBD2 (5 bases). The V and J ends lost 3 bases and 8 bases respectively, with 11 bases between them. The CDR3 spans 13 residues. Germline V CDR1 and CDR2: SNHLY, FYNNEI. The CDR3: CASSEGLADEQFF. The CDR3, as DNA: TGTGCCAGCAGTGAGGGCCTAGCAGATGAGCAGTTCTTC. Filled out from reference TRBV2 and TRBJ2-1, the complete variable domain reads EPEVTQTPSHQVTQMGQEVILRCVPISNHLYFYWYRQILGQKVEFLVSFYNNEISEKSEIFDDQFSVERPDGSNFTLKIRSTKLEDSAMYFCASSEGLADEQFFGPGTRLTVL.

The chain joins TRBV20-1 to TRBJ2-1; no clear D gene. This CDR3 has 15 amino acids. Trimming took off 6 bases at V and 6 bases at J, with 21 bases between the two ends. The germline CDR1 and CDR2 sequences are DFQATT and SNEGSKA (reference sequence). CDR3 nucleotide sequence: TGCAGTGCCAGGCCCGGGCAAAGCCCCCGCAATGAGCAGTTCTTC. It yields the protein CSARPGQSPRNEQFF.

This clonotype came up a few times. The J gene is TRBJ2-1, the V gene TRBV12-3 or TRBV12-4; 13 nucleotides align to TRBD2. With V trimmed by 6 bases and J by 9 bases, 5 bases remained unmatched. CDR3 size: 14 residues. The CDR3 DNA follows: TGTGCCAGCAGCCGGACTAGCGGGGGTTCTGAGCAGTTCTTC. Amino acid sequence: CASSRTSGGSEQFF.

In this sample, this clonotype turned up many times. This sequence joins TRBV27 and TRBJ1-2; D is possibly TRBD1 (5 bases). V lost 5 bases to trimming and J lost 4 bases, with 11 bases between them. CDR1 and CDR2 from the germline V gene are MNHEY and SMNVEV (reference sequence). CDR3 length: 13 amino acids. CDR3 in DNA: TGTGCCAGCAGTCCCCAGGGAAGCTATGGCTACACCTTC. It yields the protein CASSPQGSYGYTF.

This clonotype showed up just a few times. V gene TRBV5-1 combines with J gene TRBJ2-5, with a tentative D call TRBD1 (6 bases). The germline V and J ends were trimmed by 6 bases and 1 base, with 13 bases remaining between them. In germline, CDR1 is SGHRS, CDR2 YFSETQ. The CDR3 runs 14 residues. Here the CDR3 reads CASTSGQTQETQYF. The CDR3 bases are TGCGCCAGCACCTCCGGACAGACCCAAGAGACCCAGTACTTC.

This CDR3 is CSVALGLRETQYF. The CDR3 DNA follows: TGCAGCGTCGCATTGGGCTTACGAGAGACCCAGTACTTC. This chain uses TRBV29-1 with TRBJ2-5; unclear D gene. CDR3 length: 13 residues. V gave up 6 bases and J gave up 4 bases, with 15 bases separating them. The germline V gene has CDR1 SQVTM and CDR2 ANQGSEA. Full variable domain (remainder filled in from reference TRBV29-1 and TRBJ2-5): SAVISQKPSRDICQRGTSLTIQCQVDSQVTMMFWYRQQPGQSLTLIATANQGSEATYESGFVIDKFPISRPNLTFSTLTVSNMSPEDSSIYLCSVALGLRETQYFGPGTRLLVL.

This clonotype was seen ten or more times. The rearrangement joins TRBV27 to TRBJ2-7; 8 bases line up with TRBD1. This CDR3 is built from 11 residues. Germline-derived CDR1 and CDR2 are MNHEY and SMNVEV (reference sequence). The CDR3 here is CDRGSVYEQYF. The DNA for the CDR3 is TGTGACAGGGGGAGCGTGTACGAGCAGTACTTC.